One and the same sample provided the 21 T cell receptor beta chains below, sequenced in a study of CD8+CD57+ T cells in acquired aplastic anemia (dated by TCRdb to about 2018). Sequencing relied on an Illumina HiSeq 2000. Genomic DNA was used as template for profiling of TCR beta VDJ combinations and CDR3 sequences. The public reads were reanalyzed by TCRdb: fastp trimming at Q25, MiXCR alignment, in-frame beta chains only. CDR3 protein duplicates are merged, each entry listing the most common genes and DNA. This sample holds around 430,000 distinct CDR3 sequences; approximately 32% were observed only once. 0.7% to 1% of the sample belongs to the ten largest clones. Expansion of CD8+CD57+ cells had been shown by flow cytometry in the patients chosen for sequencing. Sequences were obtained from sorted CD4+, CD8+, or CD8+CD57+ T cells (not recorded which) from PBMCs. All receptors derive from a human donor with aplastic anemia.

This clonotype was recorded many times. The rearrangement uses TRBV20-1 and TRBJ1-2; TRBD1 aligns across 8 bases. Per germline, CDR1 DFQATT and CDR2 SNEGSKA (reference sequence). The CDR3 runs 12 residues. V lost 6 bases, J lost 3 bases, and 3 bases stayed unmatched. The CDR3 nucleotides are TGCAGTGCGGCAGGGGGCGACTATGGCTACACCTTC. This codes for CSAAGGDYGYTF.

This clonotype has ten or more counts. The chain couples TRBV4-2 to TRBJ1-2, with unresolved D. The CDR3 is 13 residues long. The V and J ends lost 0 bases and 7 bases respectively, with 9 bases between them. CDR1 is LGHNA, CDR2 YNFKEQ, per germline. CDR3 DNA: TGTGCCAGCAGCCAAGATCTGGAGGGTGGCTACACCTTC. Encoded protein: CASSQDLEGGYTF.

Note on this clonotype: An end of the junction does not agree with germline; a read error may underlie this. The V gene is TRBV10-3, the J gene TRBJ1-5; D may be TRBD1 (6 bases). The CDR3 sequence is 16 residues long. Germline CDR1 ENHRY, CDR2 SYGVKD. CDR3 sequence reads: CASSLLTGMENQPQHF. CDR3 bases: TGTGCCAGCAGTCTACTAACAGGGATGGAAAATCAGCCCCAGCATTTT.

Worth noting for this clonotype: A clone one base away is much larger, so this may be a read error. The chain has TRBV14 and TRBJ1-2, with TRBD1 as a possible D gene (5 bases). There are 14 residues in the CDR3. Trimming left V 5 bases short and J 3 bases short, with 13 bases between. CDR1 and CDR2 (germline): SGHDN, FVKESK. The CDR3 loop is CASSSRGRDYGYTF. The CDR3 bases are TGTGCCAGCAGCTCTAGGGGACGGGACTATGGCTACACCTTC.

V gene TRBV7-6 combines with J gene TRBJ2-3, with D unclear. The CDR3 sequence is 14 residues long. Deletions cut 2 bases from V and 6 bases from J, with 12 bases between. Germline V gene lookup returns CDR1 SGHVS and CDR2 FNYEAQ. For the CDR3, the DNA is TGTGCCAGCAGCTTAACGAAGGGCGCGGATACGCAGTATTTT. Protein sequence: CASSLTKGADTQYF.

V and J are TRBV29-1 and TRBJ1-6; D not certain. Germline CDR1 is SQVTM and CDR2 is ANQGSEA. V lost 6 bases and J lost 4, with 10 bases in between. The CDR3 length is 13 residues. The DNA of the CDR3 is TGCAGCGTCCTTGACGGGTATAATTCACCCCTCCACTTT. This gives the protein CSVLDGYNSPLHF.

The CDR3 is CATPTSRDTEAFF. The DNA for the CDR3 is TGTGCCACCCCGACTTCGCGGGACACTGAAGCTTTCTTT. V and J are TRBV24-1 and TRBJ1-1; no firm D call. V was trimmed by 9 bases and J by 3 bases, leaving 13 bases between them. The germline V gene has CDR1 KGHDR and CDR2 SFDVKD. The CDR3 length is 13 residues.

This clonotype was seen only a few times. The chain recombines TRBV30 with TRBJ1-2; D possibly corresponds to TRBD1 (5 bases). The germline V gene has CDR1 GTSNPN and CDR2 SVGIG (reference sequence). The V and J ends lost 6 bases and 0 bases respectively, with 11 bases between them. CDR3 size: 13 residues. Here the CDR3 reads CACSGAPNYGYTF. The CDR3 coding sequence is TGTGCCTGCTCCGGGGCTCCTAACTATGGCTACACCTTC.

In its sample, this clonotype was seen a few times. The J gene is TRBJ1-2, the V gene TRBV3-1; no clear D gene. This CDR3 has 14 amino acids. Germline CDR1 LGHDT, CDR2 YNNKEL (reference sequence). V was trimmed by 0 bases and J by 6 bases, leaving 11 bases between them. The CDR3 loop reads CASSQDGATNGYTF. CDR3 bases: TGTGCCAGCAGCCAAGACGGCGCCACAAATGGCTACACCTTC.

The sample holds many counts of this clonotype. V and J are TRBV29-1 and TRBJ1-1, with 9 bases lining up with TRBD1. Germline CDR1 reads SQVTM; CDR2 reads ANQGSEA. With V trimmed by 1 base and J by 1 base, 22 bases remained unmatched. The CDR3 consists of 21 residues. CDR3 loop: CSVEVYGVRWPLGQGNTEAFF. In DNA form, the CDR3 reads TGCAGCGTTGAAGTGTACGGGGTTAGGTGGCCATTGGGACAGGGGAACACTGAAGCTTTCTTT.

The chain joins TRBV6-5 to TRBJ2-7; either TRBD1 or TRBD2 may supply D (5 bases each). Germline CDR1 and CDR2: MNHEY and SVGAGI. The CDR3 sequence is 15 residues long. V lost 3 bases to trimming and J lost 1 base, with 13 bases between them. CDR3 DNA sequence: TGTGCCAGCAGTTATCCGAGGGGCCCATCCTACGAGCAGTACTTC. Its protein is CASSYPRGPSYEQYF.

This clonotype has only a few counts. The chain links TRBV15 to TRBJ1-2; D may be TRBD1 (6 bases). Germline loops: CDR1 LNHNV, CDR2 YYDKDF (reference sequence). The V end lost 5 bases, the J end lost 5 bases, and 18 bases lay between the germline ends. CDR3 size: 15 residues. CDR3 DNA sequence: TGTGCCACCAGCCCGAAGGGGGGTTCGGGGTATGGCTACACCTTC. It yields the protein CATSPKGGSGYGYTF.

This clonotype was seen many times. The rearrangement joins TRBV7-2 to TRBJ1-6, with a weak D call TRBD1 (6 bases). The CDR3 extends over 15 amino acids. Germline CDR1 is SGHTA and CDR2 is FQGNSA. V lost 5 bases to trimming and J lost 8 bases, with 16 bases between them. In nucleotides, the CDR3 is TGTGCCAGCAGCATACAGGGTTCGGGAGATTCACCCCTCCACTTT. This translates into CASSIQGSGDSPLHF.

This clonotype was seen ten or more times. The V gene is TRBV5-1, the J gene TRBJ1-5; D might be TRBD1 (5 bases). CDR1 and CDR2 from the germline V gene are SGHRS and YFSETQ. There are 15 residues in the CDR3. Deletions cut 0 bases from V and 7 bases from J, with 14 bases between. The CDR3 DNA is TGCGCCAGCAGCTTGGGGGCAGGCCCAGGGCAGCCCCAGCATTTT. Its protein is CASSLGAGPGQPQHF.

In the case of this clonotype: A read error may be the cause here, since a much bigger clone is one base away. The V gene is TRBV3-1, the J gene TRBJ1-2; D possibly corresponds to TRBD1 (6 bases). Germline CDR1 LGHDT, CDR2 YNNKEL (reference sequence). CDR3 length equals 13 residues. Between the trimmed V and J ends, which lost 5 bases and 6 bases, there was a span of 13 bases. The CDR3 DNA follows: TGTGCCAGCAGCGACGGGGCAGGGGATGGCTACACCTTC. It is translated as CASSDGAGDGYTF.

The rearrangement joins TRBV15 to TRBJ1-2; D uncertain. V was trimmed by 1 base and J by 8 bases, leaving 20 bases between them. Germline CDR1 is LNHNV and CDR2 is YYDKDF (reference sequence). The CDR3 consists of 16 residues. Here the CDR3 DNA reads TGTGCCACCAGCAGAGTCTGGCAGGCCGTTGATGTGGGCTACACCTTC. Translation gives CATSRVWQAVDVGYTF.

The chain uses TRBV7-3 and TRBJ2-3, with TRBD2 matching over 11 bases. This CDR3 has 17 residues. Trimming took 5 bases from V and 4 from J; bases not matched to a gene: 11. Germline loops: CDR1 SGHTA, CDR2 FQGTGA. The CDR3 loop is CASSVGPGTSGADTQYF. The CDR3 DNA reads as TGTGCCAGCAGCGTGGGGCCCGGGACTAGCGGTGCAGATACGCAGTATTTT.

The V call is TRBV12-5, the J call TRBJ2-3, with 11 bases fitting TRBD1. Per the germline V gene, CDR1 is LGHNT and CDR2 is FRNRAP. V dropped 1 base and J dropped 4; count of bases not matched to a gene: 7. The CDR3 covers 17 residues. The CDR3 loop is CASGLDEGTGGADTQYF. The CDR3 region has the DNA TGTGCTAGTGGTTTGGACGAGGGGACAGGGGGAGCAGATACGCAGTATTTT.

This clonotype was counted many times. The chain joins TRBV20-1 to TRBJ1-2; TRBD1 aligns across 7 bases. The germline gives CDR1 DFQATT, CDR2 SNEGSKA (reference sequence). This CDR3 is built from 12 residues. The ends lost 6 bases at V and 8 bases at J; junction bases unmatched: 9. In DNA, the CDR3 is TGCAGTGCAACTACAGGGGCTGGGGGCTACACCTTC. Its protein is CSATTGAGGYTF.

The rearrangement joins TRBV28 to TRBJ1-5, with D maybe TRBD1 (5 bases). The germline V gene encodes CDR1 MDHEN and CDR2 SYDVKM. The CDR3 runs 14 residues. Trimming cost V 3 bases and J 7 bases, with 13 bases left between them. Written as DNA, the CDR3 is TGTGCCAGCAGTTTGGGGACCTTGCGACAGCCCCAGCATTTT. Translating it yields CASSLGTLRQPQHF.

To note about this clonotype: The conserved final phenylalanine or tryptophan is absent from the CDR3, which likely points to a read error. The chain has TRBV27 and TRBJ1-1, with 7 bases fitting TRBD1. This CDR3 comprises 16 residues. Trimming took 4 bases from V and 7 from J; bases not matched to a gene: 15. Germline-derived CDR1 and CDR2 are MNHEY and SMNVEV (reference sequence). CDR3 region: CASSSYLRQGPYEAFL. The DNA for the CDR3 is TGTGCCAGCAGTTCCTATCTCAGACAGGGCCCTTATGAAGCTTTCCTT.